Listed below are T cell receptor beta chains from one sample, sequenced in a study of cytotoxic CD8 clonotypes in ibrutinib-treated CLL. The protocol was immunoSEQ multiplex PCR, while the TCRdb copy is restricted to in-frame clones and leaves out a portion. The sample lists about 30,000 clones, around 60% occurring once. The sample in question was PBMCs, obtained before ibrutinib treatment. The receptors were sampled from a human donor with chronic lymphocytic leukemia. Both conserved end residues are part of each CDR3. A D gene is named only where the DNA matches it firmly. Part of the rows lack a size; the others show once, few, many or a class for expanded clones.

size	D	length	V	J	DNA	CDR3
.	TRBD1	13	TRBV10-3	TRBJ1-2	TGTGCCATCAGTGACACCGGGACAGGGGCGTGGGCCTTC	CAISDTGTGAWAF
few	.	17	TRBV2	TRBJ2-6	TGTGCCAGCAGTGAAGCGCAATGGGGCTCTGGGGCCAACGTCCTGACTTTC	CASSEAQWGSGANVLTF
.	.	15	TRBV7-6	TRBJ1-2	TGTGCCAGCAGCTTAGGGCCAGGGGCGGGAAGTGGCTACACCTTC	CASSLGPGAGSGYTF
.	TRBD1	13	TRBV6-6	TRBJ2-1	TGTGCCAGCAGGGGGACAGATCACAATGAGCAGTTCTTC	CASRGTDHNEQFF
.	.	14	TRBV19	TRBJ2-1	TGTGCCAGTAGTATTAAAGTAGGGCCCGTCCCGCAGTTCTTC	CASSIKVGPVPQFF
.	.	12	TRBV29-1	TRBJ2-7	TGCAGCGTTGGTCTAGCCGACTACGAGCAGTACTTC	CSVGLADYEQYF
.	TRBD1	11	TRBV20-1	TRBJ1-1	TGCAGTGCCTCGGGACAGACAGAAGCTTTCTTT	CSASGQTEAFF
.	.	16	TRBV7-2	TRBJ2-3	TGTGCCAGCAGCCCGACCGTGGAGATTTGGGCAGATACGCAGTATTTT	CASSPTVEIWADTQYF
.	.	17	TRBV4-2	TRBJ1-2	TGTGCCAGCAGCCAAGAAGGGCGGGATAGAACTAACTATGGCTACACCTTC	CASSQEGRDRTNYGYTF
.	.	16	TRBV6-1	TRBJ2-7	TGTGCCAGCAGTGAAGGGTTCGGGGGTTTGATCTACGAGCAGTACTTC	CASSEGFGGLIYEQYF
once	.	14	TRBV6-5	TRBJ2-7	TGTGCCAGCATTGATTTCGGGAACTCCTACGAGCAGTACTTC	CASIDFGNSYEQYF
few	TRBD1	17	TRBV10-3	TRBJ1-4	TGTGCCATCAGTGATTGGGGACAGGGATTGACTAATGAAAAACTGTTTTTT	CAISDWGQGLTNEKLFF
.	.	18	TRBV5-1	TRBJ1-4	TGCGCCAGCAGCTTGTCAGTGGCAGGGCCTTTGACTAATGAAAAACTGTTTTTT	CASSLSVAGPLTNEKLFF
.	.	14	TRBV5-1	TRBJ2-6	TGCGCCAGCAGCACCTGGTCTGGGGCCAACGTCCTGACTTTC	CASSTWSGANVLTF
.	.	11	TRBV25-1	TRBJ1-1	TGTGCCAGCAGTGAATTCGGTCGAGCTTTCTTT	CASSEFGRAFF
.	TRBD2	17	TRBV9	TRBJ2-3	TGTGCCAGCAGCGTAGCCCCGTCGGGGGGTCACACAGATACGCAGTATTTT	CASSVAPSGGHTDTQYF
.	TRBD1	13	TRBV27	TRBJ2-5	TGTGCCAGCAGGGGACAGGGCGGCGAGACCCAGTACTTC	CASRGQGGETQYF
.	TRBD1	15	TRBV28	TRBJ2-1	TGTGCCAGCAGTTCCATCGGGACAGGGGTGAATGAGCAGTTCTTC	CASSSIGTGVNEQFF
once	TRBD2	17	TRBV6-1	TRBJ2-3	TGTGCCAGCAGTGAGGCCGGGACTAGCATTTTCACAGATACGCAGTATTTT	CASSEAGTSIFTDTQYF
.	.	13	TRBV5-8	TRBJ1-4	TGTGCCGGGCGACACTTTTCCACGGAAAAACTGTTTTTT	CAGRHFSTEKLFF
.	TRBD2	16	TRBV4-1	TRBJ2-7	TGCGCCAGCAGCCAAAATAGCGGGGTCACCCACTACGAGCAGTACTTC	CASSQNSGVTHYEQYF
few	.	12	TRBV6-5	TRBJ1-1	TGTGCCAGCTCAAACCCAGGGACTGAAGCTTTCTTT	CASSNPGTEAFF
.	TRBD2	16	TRBV19	TRBJ2-1	TGTGCCAGTAGTACCCAGCGGGGGTTCTGGTACAATGAGCAGTTCTTC	CASSTQRGFWYNEQFF
.	.	16	TRBV19	TRBJ1-5	TGTGCCAGTAGTGCAACAGGGCCATATAGCAATCAGCCCCAGCATTTT	CASSATGPYSNQPQHF
.	.	15	TRBV19	TRBJ2-3	TGTGCCAGTAGTATAGAGGGGGCTGGCACAGATACGCAGTATTTT	CASSIEGAGTDTQYF
.	.	15	TRBV10-3	TRBJ2-5	TGTGCCATCAGTGAGTCTCGTGGGAATCAAGAGACCCAGTACTTC	CAISESRGNQETQYF
medium-sized	.	14	TRBV5-1	TRBJ1-4	TGCGCCAGCAGCTTGGTTCTTGGTAATGAAAAACTGTTTTTT	CASSLVLGNEKLFF
.	TRBD2	18	TRBV5-4	TRBJ2-2	TGTGCCAGCAGCCGGACCGGGACTAGCGGGGCAAACACCGGGGAGCTGTTTTTT	CASSRTGTSGANTGELFF
.	.	17	TRBV6-1	TRBJ2-7	TGTGCCAGCAGTGAAGCGTGGCGTCGACGGGGAATCTACGAGCAGTACTTC	CASSEAWRRRGIYEQYF
.	.	18	TRBV10-3	TRBJ2-1	TGTGCCATCAGTGAGGTCTCTGGGGAGCGTGTGTCCTACAATGAGCAGTTCTTC	CAISEVSGERVSYNEQFF
.	.	14	TRBV5-4	TRBJ2-3	TGTGCCAGCAGCTTTTTGCGGTCCACAGATACGCAGTATTTT	CASSFLRSTDTQYF
.	TRBD2	15	TRBV6-5	TRBJ2-2	TGTGCCAGCAGGGCTAGCGGGGGGTACACCGGGGAGCTGTTTTTT	CASRASGGYTGELFF
few	TRBD1	16	TRBV7-2	TRBJ2-2	TGTGCCAGCGGTCTTTTCAGAGGGGGCAGCAGCGGGGAGCTGTTTTTT	CASGLFRGGSSGELFF
.	.	14	TRBV19	TRBJ1-4	TGTGCCAGTAGTACGAACTTTCCTAATGAAAAACTGTTTTTT	CASSTNFPNEKLFF
few	TRBD2	19	TRBV19	TRBJ2-1	TGTGCCAGTAGTCCGTGGCGGACTAGCGGGGGGGTCTCCTACAATGAGCAGTTCTTC	CASSPWRTSGGVSYNEQFF
few	.	16	TRBV4-1	TRBJ1-2	TGCGCCAGCAGCCAAGCGAGTCTTGATCTGAACTATGGCTACACCTTC	CASSQASLDLNYGYTF
.	TRBD1	14	TRBV6-5	TRBJ2-7	TGTGCCAGCAGTTACGTCTATGGGCAGGGGGCGATGTACTTC	CASSYVYGQGAMYF